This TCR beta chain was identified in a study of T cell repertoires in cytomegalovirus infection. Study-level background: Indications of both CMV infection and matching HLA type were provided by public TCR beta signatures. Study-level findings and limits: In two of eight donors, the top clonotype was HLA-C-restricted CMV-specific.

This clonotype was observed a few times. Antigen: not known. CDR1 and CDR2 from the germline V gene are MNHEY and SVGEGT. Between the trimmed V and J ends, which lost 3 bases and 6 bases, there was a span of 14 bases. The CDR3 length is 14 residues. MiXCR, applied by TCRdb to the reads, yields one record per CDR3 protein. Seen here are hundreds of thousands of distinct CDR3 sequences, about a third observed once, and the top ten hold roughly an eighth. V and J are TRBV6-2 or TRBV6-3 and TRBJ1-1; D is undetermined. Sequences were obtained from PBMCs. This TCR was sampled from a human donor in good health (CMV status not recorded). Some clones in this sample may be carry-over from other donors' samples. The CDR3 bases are TGTGCCAGCAGTTATGGGGAAGTGTTCGCTGAAGCTTTCTTT. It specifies CASSYGEVFAEAFF.